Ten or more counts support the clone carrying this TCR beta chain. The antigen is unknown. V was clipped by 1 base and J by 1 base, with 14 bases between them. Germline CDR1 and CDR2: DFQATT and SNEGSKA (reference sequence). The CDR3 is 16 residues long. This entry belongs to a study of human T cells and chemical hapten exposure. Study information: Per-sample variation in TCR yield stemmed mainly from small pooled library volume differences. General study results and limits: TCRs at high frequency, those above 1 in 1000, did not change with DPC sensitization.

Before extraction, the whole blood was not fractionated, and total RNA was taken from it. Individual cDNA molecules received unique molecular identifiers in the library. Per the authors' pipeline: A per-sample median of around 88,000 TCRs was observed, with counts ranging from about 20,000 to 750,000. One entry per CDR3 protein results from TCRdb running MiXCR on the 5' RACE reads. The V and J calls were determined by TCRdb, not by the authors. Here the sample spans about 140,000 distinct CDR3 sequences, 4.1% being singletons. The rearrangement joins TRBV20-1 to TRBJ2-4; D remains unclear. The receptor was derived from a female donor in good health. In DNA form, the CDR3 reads TGCAGTGCTAGAGCAGTTAACAGCGCGGCCAAAAACATTCAGTACTTC. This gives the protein CSARAVNSAAKNIQYF.